What follows are 15 T cell receptor beta chains derived from one specimen sequenced in a study of beta chain features in type 1 diabetes. Investigators reverse transcribed all isolated RNA, so they sequenced expressed TCRB transcripts. Assay used: immunoSEQ multiplex PCR; TCRdb lists only in-frame clones, some missing. The table includes around 500,000 clones, approximately 10% detected once. The sequencing sample was made of naive CD4+ T cells from blood. Receptors originate from a woman in her late teens or twenties in good health.

This clone was counted a few times. CDR3 in amino acids: CASSLSTGTDTQYF. CDR3 DNA sequence: TGTGCCAGCAGTTTATCGACGGGCACAGATACGCAGTATTTT. The V and J genes are TRBV27 and TRBJ2-3; no firm D call. This CDR3 is built from 14 residues. With 0 bases removed from V and 1 base from J, the gap between germline ends came to 5 bases. Per germline, CDR1 MNHEY and CDR2 SMNVEV (reference sequence).

Only a few counts were recorded for this clone. J is TRBJ2-1 and V is TRBV7-2, with 7 bases that match TRBD2. This CDR3 is 13 amino acids long. Trimming cost V 10 bases and J 6 bases; bases outside gene matches: 9. CDR1 is SGHTA and CDR2 is FQGNSA in the germline V gene. DNA for the CDR3: TGTGCCAACCCGACTAGCAGATTCAATGAGCAGTTCTTC. This translates into CANPTSRFNEQFF.

The J gene is TRBJ2-2, the V gene TRBV7-9; 7 nucleotides line up with TRBD1. The length of the CDR3 is 16 residues. From germline, CDR1 is SEHNR and CDR2 FQNEAQ (reference sequence). Trimming removed 7 bases from V and 6 bases from J; junction bases left unmatched: 14. The CDR3 DNA reads as TGTGCCAGCACGGACAGGCATTGGGGAGACGCCGGGGAGCTGTTTTTT. It specifies CASTDRHWGDAGELFF.

The gene calls are TRBV30 and TRBJ2-2, with 9 bases lining up with TRBD2. The CDR3 extends over 14 amino acids. With V trimmed by 5 bases and J by 5 bases, 6 bases remained unmatched. The germline CDR1 and CDR2 sequences are GTSNPN and SVGIG (reference sequence). The CDR3 bases are TGTGCCTGGGAGGGACTAGCTAGGACCGGGGAGCTGTTTTTT. This translates into CAWEGLARTGELFF.

Note on this clone: This clone may be a read error of a much larger clone one base away. This sample includes further DNA sequences coding for the same CDR3. CDR3 protein: CASSFDEKLFF. DNA of the CDR3: TGTGCCAGCAGCTTTGATGAAAAACTGTTTTTT. The rearrangement links TRBV7-2 to TRBJ1-4; D is undetermined. The CDR3 runs to 11 residues. The germline gives CDR1 SGHTA, CDR2 FQGNSA. Trimming took off 3 bases at V and 6 bases at J, with 2 bases between the two ends.

V is TRBV25-1 and J is TRBJ1-1; D is unclear. CDR1 is MGHDK, CDR2 SYGVNS, per germline. This CDR3 comprises 11 residues. V was cut by 3 bases and J by 4 bases, with 3 bases left in between. In DNA, the CDR3 is TGTGCCAGCAGTGATGGCACTGAAGCTTTCTTT. Translating gives CASSDGTEAFF. Supplemented by reference TRBV25-1 and TRBJ1-1, the full variable domain reads EADIYQTPRYLVIGTGKKITLECSQTMGHDKMYWYQQDPGMELHLIHYSYGVNSTEKGDLSSESTVSRIRTEHFPLTLESARPSHTSQYLCASSDGTEAFFGQGTRLTVV.

This clone was detected a few times. V and J are TRBV7-2 and TRBJ2-7, with 7 bases lining up with TRBD1. Germline CDR1 reads SGHTA; CDR2 reads FQGNSA. Losses at the gene ends were 5 bases for V and 0 bases for J; bases not matched to a gene: 10. The CDR3 runs to 16 residues. The DNA for the CDR3 is TGTGCCAGCAGCCGCACCGGGACAGCCAGCTCCTACGAGCAGTACTTC. Its translation: CASSRTGTASSYEQYF.

This clone was detected a few times. V is TRBV4-3 and J is TRBJ2-2; 10 positions agree with TRBD1. The junction had 9 bases not matched to a gene; V was cut back by 4 bases and J by 7 bases. Looked up from germline, CDR1 is LGHNA and CDR2 is YSLEER. CDR3 length: 16 residues. The DNA for the CDR3 is TGCGCCAGCAGCCGACCGGGACAGGGGAGGCACGGGGAGCTGTTTTTT. This encodes CASSRPGQGRHGELFF.

The chain joins TRBV7-2 to TRBJ1-3; 7 bases are a match to TRBD1. This CDR3 contains 14 residues. Germline CDR1 is SGHTA and CDR2 is FQGNSA. Trimming took 5 bases from V and 5 from J; bases not matched to a gene: 6. The CDR3 loop reads CASSPGTARNTIYF. The CDR3 nucleotides are TGTGCCAGCAGCCCCGGGACAGCCAGAAACACCATATATTTT.

The chain is built from TRBV7-2 and TRBJ2-3; no reliable D call. CDR1 is SGHTA and CDR2 is FQGNSA in the germline V gene. Trimming stripped 5 bases from V and 1 base from J, with 13 bases between. This CDR3 contains 15 residues. This CDR3 is CASSHSGSGTDTQYF. As DNA, the CDR3 is TGTGCCAGCAGCCACTCAGGAAGCGGCACAGATACGCAGTATTTT.

A few counts support this clone. The rearrangement joins TRBV29-1 to TRBJ1-1; D unresolved. Between the trimmed V and J ends, which lost 5 bases and 1 base, there was a span of 8 bases. In germline, CDR1 is SQVTM, CDR2 ANQGSEA. This CDR3 has 12 amino acids. The CDR3 is CSVNRGNTEAFF. The CDR3 DNA follows: TGCAGCGTTAATCGGGGGAACACTGAAGCTTTCTTT.

The table lists this clone with a few counts. Mismatch with germline at one junction end may stem from a read error. This chain connects TRBV7-9 to TRBJ2-7, with D perhaps TRBD2 (5 bases). Germline V gene lookup returns CDR1 SEHNR and CDR2 FQNEAQ (reference sequence). The CDR3 is 11 amino acids. Here the CDR3 DNA reads TGTGCCAGCAGCGATGACTACGAGCGGTACTTC. It yields the protein CASSDDYERYF.

V gene TRBV20-1 combines with J gene TRBJ1-2; D remains unclear. The length of the CDR3 is 11 residues. Trimming pared 3 bases from V and 2 bases from J, leaving 4 bases between. Germline CDR1 reads DFQATT; CDR2 reads SNEGSKA (reference sequence). The CDR3 DNA reads as TGCAGTGCTAGTTACAACTATGGCTACACCTTC. Its translation: CSASYNYGYTF.

This clone has a count of ten or more. The V call is TRBV25-1, the J call TRBJ2-1; D ambiguous. Germline-derived CDR1 and CDR2 are MGHDK and SYGVNS. CDR3 length: 11 residues. V gave up 2 bases and J gave up 6 bases, with 2 bases separating them. As DNA, the CDR3 is TGTGCCAGCAGTGAAGTCAATGAGCAGTTCTTC. This encodes CASSEVNEQFF. Together with reference TRBV25-1 and TRBJ2-1, the CDR3 gives the full variable domain: EADIYQTPRYLVIGTGKKITLECSQTMGHDKMYWYQQDPGMELHLIHYSYGVNSTEKGDLSSESTVSRIRTEHFPLTLESARPSHTSQYLCASSEVNEQFFGPGTRLTVL.

This clone was observed a few times. V usage is TRBV7-8 and J usage is TRBJ1-4, with 7 bases matching TRBD1. This CDR3 has 14 amino acids. V gave up 5 bases and J gave up 5 bases; unmatched junction bases: 5. The germline V gene has CDR1 SGHVS and CDR2 FQNEAQ. CDR3 sequence (DNA): TGTGCCAGCAGCCGGGACAGCCGGAATGAAAAACTGTTTTTT. Amino acid sequence: CASSRDSRNEKLFF.